These 18 T cell receptor beta chains came from one sample sequenced in a study of CD8 T cells in ankylosing spondylitis. The study, taken as a whole, reports: Roughly eight highly homologous variants made up a TCR beta motif that seemed to typify ankylosing spondylitis blood.

TCRdb analysed the 5' RACE reads with MiXCR anew, one entry per CDR3 protein. The sample lists a few hundred thousand distinct CDR3 sequences, approximately 20% seen once, with 15% to 20% in the top ten. Their recognized antigens are unknown. Sequences were obtained from blood, either unsorted or a sorted T cell fraction (not recorded which). All receptors derive from a male donor with ankylosing spondylitis.

The chain is built from TRBV7-9 and TRBJ2-6, with D possibly TRBD2 on 5 matching bases. With 4 bases removed from V and 13 bases from J, the gap between germline ends came to 14 bases. Looked up from germline, CDR1 is SEHNR and CDR2 is FQNEAQ (reference sequence). This CDR3 contains 13 residues. The CDR3 loop is CASSSNQLGVLTF. The CDR3 DNA follows: TGTGCCAGCAGCTCGAACCAACTAGGGGTCCTGACTTTC. The full variable domain, its missing parts supplied by reference TRBV7-9 and TRBJ2-6, is DTGVSQNPRHKITKRGQNVTFRCDPISEHNRLYWYRQTLGQGPEFLTYFQNEAQLEKSRLLSDRFSAERPKGSFSTLEIQRTEQGDSAMYLCASSSNQLGVLTFGAGSRLTVL.

CDR3 protein: CASSTIAGELFF. As DNA, the CDR3 is TGTGCCAGCAGCACTATAGCCGGGGAGCTGTTTTTT. The chain employs TRBV12-3 or TRBV12-4 and TRBJ2-2; D remains unclear. Trimming shortened V by 6 bases and J by 6 bases, and 8 bases separated the two germline ends. The CDR3 extends over 12 amino acids.

This clonotype was detected a few times. The CDR3: CASSYFGSEGETQYF. The CDR3 DNA follows: TGTGCCAGCAGCTATTTCGGGTCTGAGGGGGAGACCCAGTACTTC. The chain recombines TRBV7-8 with TRBJ2-5; TRBD1 or TRBD2 may be the D gene (5 bases each). CDR3 length: 15 amino acids. The V gene lost 4 bases and the J gene lost 5 bases, with 17 bases spanning the gap. Germline CDR1 and CDR2: SGHVS and FQNEAQ.

V and J are TRBV29-1 and TRBJ2-7, with 7 bases identical to TRBD1. CDR1 is SQVTM and CDR2 is ANQGSEA in the germline V gene. This CDR3 is 13 amino acids long. With 7 bases clipped from V and 2 bases from J, the junction kept 8 bases outside the gene matches. The CDR3 DNA follows: TGCAGCGCCGCAGGGCAGGGGGCCTACGAGCAGTACTTC. Protein: CSAAGQGAYEQYF.

This chain links TRBV6-2 or TRBV6-3 with TRBJ2-1; D ambiguous. Germline V gene sequence: CDR1 MNHEY, CDR2 SVGEGT. V lost 0 bases and J lost 0, with 12 bases in between. This CDR3 is built from 17 residues. This chain's CDR3 is CASSYSARPYSYNEQFF. For the CDR3, the DNA is TGTGCCAGCAGTTACTCTGCTAGGCCCTACTCCTACAATGAGCAGTTCTTC.

V is TRBV19 and J is TRBJ2-5; 9 nucleotides match TRBD1. The CDR3 totals 14 residues. The germline V gene encodes CDR1 LNHDA and CDR2 SQIVND (reference sequence). V shed 4 bases and J 4 bases; nucleotides not matched to a gene: 4. This CDR3 reads CASSTGTGTETQYF. The CDR3 DNA reads as TGTGCCAGTAGTACCGGGACAGGGACAGAGACCCAGTACTTC.

There are many counts of this clonotype. The chain joins TRBV4-1 to TRBJ2-2; tentative D call: TRBD2 (6 bases). The CDR3 loop spans 19 amino acids. V dropped 4 bases and J dropped 3 bases, with 24 bases sitting between them. Germline CDR1 reads MGHRA; CDR2 reads YSYEKL. The CDR3 sequence is CASSLGPMRGGADTGELFF. CDR3 DNA sequence: TGCGCCAGCAGCCTAGGTCCCATGCGGGGAGGCGCGGACACCGGGGAGCTGTTTTTT.

The rearrangement uses TRBV12-3 or TRBV12-4 and TRBJ2-1; perhaps TRBD2 as D (6 bases). V lost 6 bases and J 2 bases, leaving 14 bases between the germline ends. This CDR3 is 15 amino acids long. CDR3 sequence: CASRSRESTYNEQFF. CDR3 coding DNA: TGTGCCAGCAGATCCCGGGAGAGCACCTACAATGAGCAGTTCTTC.

The chain uses TRBV28 and TRBJ2-7; D not certain. The V end lost 6 bases, the J end lost 4 bases, and 13 bases lay between the germline ends. CDR3 size: 13 residues. Germline V gene data show CDR1 as MDHEN and CDR2 as SYDVKM. The CDR3 DNA follows: TGTGCCAGCAGGCGTGCGGTTTTGTACGAGCAGTACTTC. It specifies CASRRAVLYEQYF.

A few counts support this clonotype. The V call is TRBV29-1, the J call TRBJ2-7; D is ambiguous. Trimming pared 3 bases from V and 5 bases from J, leaving 8 bases between. The CDR3 is 11 residues long. Germline V gives CDR1 SQVTM, CDR2 ANQGSEA. CDR3 DNA sequence: TGCAGCGTTGATGGTTCCAACGAGCAGTACTTC. Residues: CSVDGSNEQYF.

Only a few counts were recorded for this clonotype. J is TRBJ2-7 and V is TRBV12-3 or TRBV12-4, with 7 bases that match TRBD2. The CDR3 sequence is 14 residues long. With V trimmed by 5 bases and J by 2 bases, 6 bases remained unmatched. The CDR3 spells CASSREGHPYEQYF. DNA of the CDR3: TGTGCCAGCAGTAGGGAGGGTCATCCCTACGAGCAGTACTTC.

This clonotype was observed a handful of times. This chain joins TRBV7-2 and TRBJ2-2; the match to TRBD1 covers 7 bases. Germline CDR1 SGHTA, CDR2 FQGNSA. This CDR3 is 15 amino acids long. V dropped 6 bases and J dropped 2; count of bases not matched to a gene: 6. The CDR3 here is CASSITGANTGELFF. The CDR3 DNA is TGTGCCAGCAGTATAACAGGGGCCAACACCGGGGAGCTGTTTTTT.

The chain is built from TRBV10-3 and TRBJ1-4, with 8 nucleotides matching TRBD1. The CDR3 spans 15 residues. The germline gives CDR1 ENHRY, CDR2 SYGVKD. Unmatched junction bases numbered 4, after V lost 3 bases and J lost 4 bases. CDR3: CAISDRGQGNEKLFF. As DNA, the CDR3 is TGTGCCATCAGTGACAGGGGGCAGGGTAATGAAAAACTGTTTTTT.

The CDR3 bases are TGCGCCAGCAGTTCCGGACTAGCGGGAAGAGAGACCCAGTACTTC. Its protein is CASSSGLAGRETQYF. This chain connects TRBV5-1 to TRBJ2-5; 12 bases agree with TRBD2. The CDR3 extends over 15 amino acids. The germline gives CDR1 SGHRS, CDR2 YFSETQ. Losses at the gene ends were 5 bases for V and 4 bases for J; bases not matched to a gene: 6.

The CDR3 sequence: CASSRLLLAGGPTGELFF. CDR3 DNA sequence: TGCGCCAGCAGCCGCCTCTTGCTAGCGGGAGGGCCCACCGGGGAGCTGTTTTTT. The chain joins TRBV4-1 to TRBJ2-2; TRBD2 aligns across 12 bases. V shed 4 bases, J shed 4 bases, and the junction held 10 bases outside the gene matches. This CDR3 spans 18 amino acids. Germline-derived CDR1 and CDR2 are MGHRA and YSYEKL.

There are a few counts of this clonotype. The rearrangement uses TRBV28 and TRBJ2-5; 7 bases are a match to TRBD2. This CDR3 spans 12 amino acids. The ends lost 3 bases at V and 9 bases at J; junction bases unmatched: 4. The germline CDR1 and CDR2 sequences are MDHEN and SYDVKM. The chain's CDR3 is CASSFEGRAQYF. DNA of the CDR3: TGTGCCAGCAGTTTTGAGGGGAGGGCCCAGTACTTC.

This clonotype was detected only a few times. V is TRBV28 and J is TRBJ1-1; 7 bases match TRBD1. The CDR3 sequence is 14 residues long. V lost 1 base and J lost 3; bases outside the gene matches: 2. Germline CDR1 and CDR2: MDHEN and SYDVKM. The CDR3 DNA sequence: TGTGCCAGCAGTTTATCCACAGGGGACACTGAAGCTTTCTTT. It translates to CASSLSTGDTEAFF.

This clonotype has just a few counts. The CDR3 spells CSARSGSANTGELFF. As DNA, the CDR3 is TGCAGTGCTCGTAGCGGGAGCGCGAACACCGGGGAGCTGTTTTTT. The chain recombines TRBV20-1 with TRBJ2-2, with 9 bases matching TRBD2. CDR3 length: 15 residues. V gave up 5 bases and J gave up 0 bases; unmatched junction bases: 4. Germline V gene data show CDR1 as DFQATT and CDR2 as SNEGSKA (reference sequence).